This TCR beta chain was sequenced during a study of Ad26.COV2.S vaccination and SARS-CoV-2 variants. Study-level information: Into the muscle, Ad26.COV2.S was dosed once or twice, 56 days apart.

The repertoire was sequenced with immunoSEQ multiplex PCR; TCRdb's copy has only in-frame clones and lacks some. Altogether around 300,000 clones are present, about nine tenths being singletons, with the ten largest covering about 5%. Treatment denoted: 15 to 20 received Ad26.COV2.S at low or high dose, single or two shots; roughly five received placebo; per-sample allocation not given. It was on day 63 after the first vaccine or placebo injection that samples were taken. The input for sequencing was peripheral blood, taken in a trial of Ad26.COV2.S vaccine versus placebo. This TCR came from a person aged 18-60 years who received the Ad26.COV2.S COVID-19 vaccine or a placebo.

The CDR3 DNA is TGTGCCAGCAGCATACCCCTTTACCAAGAGACCCAGTACTTC. It codes for CASSIPLYQETQYF. The V call is TRBV5-6, the J call TRBJ2-5; D is unresolved. The CDR3 extends over 14 amino acids. The V gene lost 4 bases and the J gene lost 0 bases, with 10 bases spanning the gap. Germline V gene lookup returns CDR1 SGHDT and CDR2 YYEEEE.